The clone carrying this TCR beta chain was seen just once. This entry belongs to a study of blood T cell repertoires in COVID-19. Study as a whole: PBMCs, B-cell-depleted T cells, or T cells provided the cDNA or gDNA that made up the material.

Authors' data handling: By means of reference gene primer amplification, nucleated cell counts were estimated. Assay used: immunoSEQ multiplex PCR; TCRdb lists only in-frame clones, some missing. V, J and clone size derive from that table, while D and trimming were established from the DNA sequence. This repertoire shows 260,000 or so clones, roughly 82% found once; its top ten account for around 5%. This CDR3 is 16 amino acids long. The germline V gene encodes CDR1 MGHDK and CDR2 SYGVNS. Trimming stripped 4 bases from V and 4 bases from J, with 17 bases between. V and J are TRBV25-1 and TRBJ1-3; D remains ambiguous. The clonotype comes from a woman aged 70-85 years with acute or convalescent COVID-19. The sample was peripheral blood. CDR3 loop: CASSVFLGSSGNTIYF. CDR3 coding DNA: TGTGCCAGCAGTGTCTTTCTGGGCTCTTCGGGAAACACCATATATTTT.